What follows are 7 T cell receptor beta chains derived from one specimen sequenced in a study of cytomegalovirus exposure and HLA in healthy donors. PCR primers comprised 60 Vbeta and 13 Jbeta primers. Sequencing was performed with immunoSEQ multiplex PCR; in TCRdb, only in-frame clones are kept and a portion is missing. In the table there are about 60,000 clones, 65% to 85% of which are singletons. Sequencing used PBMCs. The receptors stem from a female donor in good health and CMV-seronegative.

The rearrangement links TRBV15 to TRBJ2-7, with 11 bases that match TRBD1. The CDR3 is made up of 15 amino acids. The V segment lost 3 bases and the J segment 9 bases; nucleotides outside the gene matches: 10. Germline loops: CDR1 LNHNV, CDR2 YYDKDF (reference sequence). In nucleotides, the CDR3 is TGTGCCACCAGCAGGACCGGGACAGGGGGATATTTGCAGTACTTC. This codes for CATSRTGTGGYLQYF.

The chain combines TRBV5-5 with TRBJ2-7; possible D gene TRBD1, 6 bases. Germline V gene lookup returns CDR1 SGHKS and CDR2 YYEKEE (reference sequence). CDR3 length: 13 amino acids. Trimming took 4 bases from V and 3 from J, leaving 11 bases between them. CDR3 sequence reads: CASSDRRSYEQYF. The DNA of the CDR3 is TGTGCCAGCAGCGACAGGAGAAGCTACGAGCAGTACTTC.

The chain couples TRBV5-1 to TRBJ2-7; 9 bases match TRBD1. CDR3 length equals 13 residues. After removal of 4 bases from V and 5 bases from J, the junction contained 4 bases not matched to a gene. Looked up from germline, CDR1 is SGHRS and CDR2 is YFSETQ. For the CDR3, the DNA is TGCGCCAGCAGCCGTAGACAGGGGGACGAGCAGTACTTC. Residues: CASSRRQGDEQYF.

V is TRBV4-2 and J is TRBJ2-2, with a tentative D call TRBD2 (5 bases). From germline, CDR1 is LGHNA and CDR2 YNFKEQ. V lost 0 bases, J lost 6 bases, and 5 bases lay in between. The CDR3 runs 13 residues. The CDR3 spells CASSQERAGELFF. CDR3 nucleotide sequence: TGTGCCAGCAGCCAAGAGCGGGCCGGGGAGCTGTTTTTT.

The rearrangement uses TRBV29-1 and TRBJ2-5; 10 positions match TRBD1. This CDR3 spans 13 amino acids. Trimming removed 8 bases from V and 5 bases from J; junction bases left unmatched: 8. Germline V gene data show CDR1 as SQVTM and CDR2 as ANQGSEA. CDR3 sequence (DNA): TGCAGCCCTGGGGACAGGGGAAAGGAGACCCAGTACTTC. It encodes CSPGDRGKETQYF.

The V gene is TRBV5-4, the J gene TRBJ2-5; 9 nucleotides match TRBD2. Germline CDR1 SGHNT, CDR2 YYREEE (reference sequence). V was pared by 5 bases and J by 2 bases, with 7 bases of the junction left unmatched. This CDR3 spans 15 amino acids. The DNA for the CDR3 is TGTGCCAGCAGTGTAGAGCGGGAGGCTCAAGAGACCCAGTACTTC. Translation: CASSVEREAQETQYF.

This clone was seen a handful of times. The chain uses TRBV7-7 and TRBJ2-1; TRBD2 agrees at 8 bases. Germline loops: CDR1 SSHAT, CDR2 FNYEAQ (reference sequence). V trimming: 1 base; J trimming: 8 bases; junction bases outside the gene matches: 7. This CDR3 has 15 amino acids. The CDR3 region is CASSLVSGSKDEQFF. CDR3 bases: TGTGCCAGCAGCTTAGTGAGCGGGAGTAAAGATGAGCAGTTCTTC.